Here is one TCR beta chain with its context. The data were produced by immunoSEQ multiplex PCR, yet TCRdb's version contains in-frame clones alone and is incomplete. The data hold about 410,000 clones, with nearly 90% observed a single time. Participant-reported clinical history was the basis for cohort assignment. Recovered status applied to Cohort 3 donors who had two consecutive negative PCRs. It also applied to those with clearance or with symptom resolution. V was clipped by 3 bases and J by 0 bases; unmatched bases: 2. Per germline, CDR1 SGDLS and CDR2 YYNGEE. The CDR3 totals 15 residues. These data belong to a study of blood T cell repertoires in COVID-19. Study details: Samples taken during acute and convalescent COVID-19 were collected in the United States, Italy and Spain. Sources were T cells, B-cell-depleted T cells, or PBMCs; the material itself was cDNA or gDNA.

Sequenced: PBMCs or T cells enriched from blood (not recorded which). This chain joins TRBV9 and TRBJ2-3, with 9 nucleotides matching TRBD2. This sequence originates from a woman in her twenties or thirties who had recovered from COVID-19. CDR3 in amino acids: CASSGSGRSTDTQYF. In DNA, the CDR3 is TGTGCCAGCAGCGGTAGCGGGAGAAGCACAGATACGCAGTATTTT.